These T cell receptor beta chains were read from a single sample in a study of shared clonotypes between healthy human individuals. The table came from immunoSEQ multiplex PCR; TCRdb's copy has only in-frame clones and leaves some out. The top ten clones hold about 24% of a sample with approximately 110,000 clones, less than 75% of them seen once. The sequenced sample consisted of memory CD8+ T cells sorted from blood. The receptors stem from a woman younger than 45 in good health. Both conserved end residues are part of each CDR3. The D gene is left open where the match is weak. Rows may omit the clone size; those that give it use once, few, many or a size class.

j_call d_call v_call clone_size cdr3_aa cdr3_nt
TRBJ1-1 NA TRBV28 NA CASTIREMNTEAFF TGTGCCAGCACCATCCGGGAAATGAACACTGAAGCTTTCTTT
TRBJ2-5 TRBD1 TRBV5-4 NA CASSPGGRETQYF TGTGCCAGCAGCCCAGGGGGTAGGGAGACCCAGTACTTC
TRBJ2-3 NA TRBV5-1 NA CASSLTARPGTDTQYF TGCGCCAGCAGCTTGACAGCACGTCCGGGCACAGATACGCAGTATTTT
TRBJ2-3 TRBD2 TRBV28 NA CASSLHGTSGSEVGDTQYF TGTGCCAGCAGTTTACATGGGACTAGCGGATCGGAGGTCGGAGATACGCAGTATTTT
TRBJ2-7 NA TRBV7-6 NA CASSLALGDEQYF TGTGCCAGCAGCTTAGCGCTGGGGGACGAGCAGTACTTC
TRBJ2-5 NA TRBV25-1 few CASSEELASLVQTQYF TGTGCCAGCAGTGAAGAGCTGGCAAGCTTGGTGCAGACCCAGTACTTC
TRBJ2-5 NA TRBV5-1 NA CASSQPTHDRTQETQYF TGCGCCAGCAGCCAGCCCACCCACGACAGGACCCAAGAGACCCAGTACTTC
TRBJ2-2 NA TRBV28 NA CASIGGAQGHTGELFF TGTGCCAGCATCGGGGGAGCGCAGGGCCACACCGGGGAGCTGTTTTTT
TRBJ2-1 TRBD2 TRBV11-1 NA CASSLVSGLAGDNEQFF TGTGCCAGCAGCTTAGTATCCGGGCTAGCGGGGGACAATGAGCAGTTCTTC
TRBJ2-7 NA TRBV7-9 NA CASLNTDTSSYEQYF TGTGCCAGCTTAAACACGGATACGAGCTCCTACGAGCAGTACTTC
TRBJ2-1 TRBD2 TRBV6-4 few CASSDGASGSYEQFF TGTGCCAGCAGTGACGGGGCTAGCGGGAGCTATGAGCAGTTCTTC
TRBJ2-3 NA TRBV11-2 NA CASSAEFLAADTQYF TGTGCCAGCAGCGCGGAATTCCTAGCCGCAGATACGCAGTATTTT
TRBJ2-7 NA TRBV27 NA CASSPQGRGRDEQYF TGTGCCAGCAGTCCCCAGGGTAGGGGAAGAGACGAGCAGTACTTC
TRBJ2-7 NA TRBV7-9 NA CASSQESGTSHEQYF TGTGCCAGCAGCCAAGAAAGCGGGACATCCCACGAGCAGTACTTC
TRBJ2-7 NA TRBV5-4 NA CASSYRASTEQYF TGTGCCAGCAGTTATAGGGCCTCTACCGAGCAGTACTTC
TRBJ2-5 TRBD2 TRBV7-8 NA CASSLVRETLQETQYF TGTGCCAGCAGCTTAGTGCGGGAGACCCTCCAAGAGACCCAGTACTTC
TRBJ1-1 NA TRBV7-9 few CASSLTSNTEAFF TGTGCCAGCAGCTTAACATCGAACACTGAAGCTTTCTTT
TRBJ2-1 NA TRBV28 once CASESTYNEQFF TGTGCCAGCGAGTCGACCTACAATGAGCAGTTCTTC
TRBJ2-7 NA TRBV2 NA CASSDIQREQYF TGTGCCAGCAGTGATATACAGCGCGAGCAGTACTTC
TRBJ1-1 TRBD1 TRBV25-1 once CASSEGQPTEAFF TGTGCCAGCAGTGAGGGACAGCCCACTGAAGCTTTCTTT
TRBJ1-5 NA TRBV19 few CASSILESNQPQHF NA
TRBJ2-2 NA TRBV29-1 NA CSVEDLGSPGELFF TGCAGCGTTGAAGATCTGGGCAGCCCCGGGGAGCTGTTTTTT
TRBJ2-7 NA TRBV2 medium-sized CASCSPVPYEQYF TGTGCCAGCTGCTCCCCGGTCCCCTACGAGCAGTACTTC
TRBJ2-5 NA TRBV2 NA CASTGQIQETQYF TGTGCCAGCACGGGGCAGATTCAAGAGACCCAGTACTTC
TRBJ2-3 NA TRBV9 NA CASSPRRASTDTQYF TGTGCCAGCAGCCCCCGTAGGGCGAGCACAGATACGCAGTATTTT
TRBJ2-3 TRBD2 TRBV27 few CASSLAPGLAIDTQYF TGTGCCAGCAGTTTGGCCCCGGGACTAGCGATTGATACGCAGTATTTT
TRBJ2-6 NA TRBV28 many CASSLMDSGANVLTF TGTGCCAGCAGTTTAATGGACTCTGGGGCCAACGTCCTGACTTTC
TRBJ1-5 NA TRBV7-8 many CASSLGGGQPQHF TGTGCCAGCAGCTTAGGGGGGGGTCAGCCCCAGCATTTT
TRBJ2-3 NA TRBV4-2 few CASSLEWAGGSTDTQYF TGTGCCAGCAGCTTAGAATGGGCAGGGGGGAGCACAGATACGCAGTATTTT
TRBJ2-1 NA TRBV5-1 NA CASSLGRGFNNEQFF TGCGCCAGCAGCTTGGGCAGGGGATTTAACAATGAGCAGTTCTTC
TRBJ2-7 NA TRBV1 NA CTSSRLSGDYEQYF TGCACCAGCAGCCGACTCAGCGGGGACTACGAGCAGTACTTC
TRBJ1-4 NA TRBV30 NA CAWRGGQDNEKLFF TGTGCCTGGAGGGGCGGGCAGGATAATGAAAAACTGTTTTTT
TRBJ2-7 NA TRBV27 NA CASSPRWSIEQYF TGTGCCAGCAGTCCCCGATGGAGTATCGAGCAGTACTTC
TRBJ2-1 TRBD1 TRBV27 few CASSFLYGTGGNEQFF TGTGCCAGCAGTTTTCTATACGGGACAGGGGGCAATGAGCAGTTCTTC
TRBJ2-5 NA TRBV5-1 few CASSVGWTAQETQYF TGCGCCAGCAGCGTTGGGTGGACGGCACAAGAGACCCAGTACTTC
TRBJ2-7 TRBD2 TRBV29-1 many CSVEIEAGNEQYF TGCAGCGTTGAAATAGAAGCGGGGAACGAGCAGTACTTC
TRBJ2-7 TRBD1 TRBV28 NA CASGPTDRTGGSYEQYF TGTGCCAGCGGACCCACTGATCGGACAGGCGGCTCCTACGAGCAGTACTTC
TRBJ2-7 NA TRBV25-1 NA CASSSGYSYEQYF TGTGCCAGCAGTTCGGGGTACTCCTACGAGCAGTACTTC
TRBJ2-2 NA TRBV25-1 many CASSEAGELFF TGTGCCAGCAGTGAGGCCGGGGAGCTGTTTTTT
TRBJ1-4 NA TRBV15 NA CATSSSSDSGFEKLFF TGTGCCACCAGCAGCAGCTCGGACAGTGGTTTTGAAAAACTGTTTTTT
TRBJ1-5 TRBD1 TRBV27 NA CASSFFPSRTGGEMGAQHF TGTGCCAGCAGTTTCTTTCCGAGTCGGACAGGGGGCGAAATGGGGGCCCAGCATTTT
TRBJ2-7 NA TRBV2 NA CASSQGTVTYEQYF TGTGCCAGCAGCCAAGGGACGGTTACCTACGAGCAGTACTTC